Listed here is a single T cell receptor (beta chain). Antigen unknown. This sample stems from a study of Graves' ophthalmopathy and Graves' hyperthyroidism. Findings and limits, study-wide: Most thyroid clonotypes expanded beyond 0.001 frequency were also found in blood. Distinction of ophthalmopathy from stable hyperthyroidism by a 13-signature model reached roughly 87% sensitivity and 81.08% specificity.

Amplification targeted the TCR beta CDR3 regions, with RNA transcripts as the source material. Following a first-round RT-PCR that used HTBI primers, a second-round multiplex PCR was carried out. TCRdb re-derived calls from the multiplex PCR reads in MiXCR, one entry per CDR3 protein. Of 200,000 to 250,000 distinct CDR3 sequences in the sample, roughly a fifth were seen once. Orbital computed tomography, thyroid ultrasound, TRAb, serum thyroxine and clinical symptoms formed the basis of diagnosis. Unmatched junction bases numbered 13, after V lost 5 bases and J lost 7 bases. This CDR3 has 15 amino acids.

Material for sequencing was peripheral blood. This chain uses TRBV12-3 or TRBV12-4 with TRBJ1-2; 7 nucleotides align to TRBD1. This sequence originates from a woman between 45 and 65 years old with Graves' ophthalmopathy. CDR3 sequence: CASSRPTGPTIGYTF. The CDR3 coding sequence is TGTGCCAGCAGTAGACCGACAGGGCCTACTATTGGCTACACCTTC.